This TCR beta chain was retrieved from a study of technical replicates of blood from several donors. The assay was immunoSEQ multiplex PCR, and TCRdb's table has in-frame clones only and misses some. The repertoire holds approximately 80,000 clones, roughly 98% seen once, with roughly 0.16% in the top ten. From germline, CDR1 is SEHNR and CDR2 FQNEAQ (reference sequence). J gave up 8 bases and V 4 bases, and 6 bases lay outside the gene matches. The CDR3 loop spans 14 amino acids. The chain couples TRBV7-9 to TRBJ1-2; 11 bases are shared with TRBD1. The sequenced material came from T cells isolated from PBMCs. This receptor was obtained from a human donor in good health. This CDR3 is CASSSQDRGQGYTF. In DNA form, the CDR3 reads TGTGCCAGCAGCTCCCAGGACAGGGGGCAAGGCTACACCTTC.